The T cell receptor (beta chain) under discussion was sequenced for a study of OX40 agonist ivuxolimab in advanced cancers. Study as a whole: Patients in dose escalation had liver, melanoma, kidney or head and neck cancers.

General study results and limits: Partial responders dosed at 0.1-3.0 mg/kg displayed clonal expansion ranking among the lowest. Expanded clones were, on average, more numerous among CD8+ T cells than CD4+.

Trimming removed 5 bases from V and 0 bases from J; junction bases left unmatched: 7. The CDR3 consists of 15 residues. Germline CDR1 SGHVS, CDR2 FNYEAQ. Anyone with autoimmune disease history or systemic immunosuppression was excluded. The protocol was immunoSEQ multiplex PCR, while the TCRdb copy is restricted to in-frame clones and leaves out a portion. The sample yields 61,000 or so clones, 80% to 85% seen once. On this clone itself: Antigen: not known.

The sample here was CD4+ or CD8+ T cells sorted from blood, taken in a trial of the OX40 agonist ivuxolimab. The chain uses TRBV7-6 and TRBJ2-7, with 7 bases that match TRBD1. The source is an adult with an advanced solid tumor such as melanoma, head and neck, liver or kidney cancer. CDR3 nucleotides: TGTGCCAGCAGCCTCGGACAGGCTGGCTCCTACGAGCAGTACTTC. Translation gives CASSLGQAGSYEQYF.